What follows are 11 T cell receptor beta chains derived from one specimen sequenced in a study of a mutant IDH1 vaccine in newly diagnosed glioma (dated by TCRdb to about 2021). The time point label on this specimen signifies: baseline, week 1 (first vaccination visit). The sample's treatment or condition label, decoded: pre-vaccination baseline after standard-of-care therapy. Libraries were constructed by the immunoSEQ multiplex PCR assay. TCRdb carries this immuneACCESS record with in-frame sequences only. Its versions omit some clonotypes, under half of them owing to an unresolved V gene in the studies checked, with the rest unexplained. The sample table lists some 60,000 clones, 75% to 95% of them with a count of one. The ten largest clonotypes hold approximately 2.4% of the sample. Sequencing was performed on PBMCs, taken from a glioma patient treated with radiotherapy, temozolomide or both. The receptors originated from a man aged 50 to 59 with glioma.

The rearrangement links TRBV4-2 to TRBJ2-3; D is possibly TRBD1 (6 bases). The CDR3 runs to 17 residues. Looked up from germline, CDR1 is LGHNA and CDR2 is YNFKEQ. With 1 base removed from V and 6 bases from J, the gap between germline ends came to 20 bases. For the CDR3, the DNA is TGTGCCAGCAGCCAAGTTATTCGGGGACAAAAGGGGGATACGCAGTATTTT. Its protein product is CASSQVIRGQKGDTQYF.

The chain is built from TRBV9 and TRBJ2-3; TRBD2 aligns across 8 bases. The CDR3 extends over 17 amino acids. The trim removed 0 bases at V and 3 bases at J, leaving 9 bases unmatched. The germline V gene has CDR1 SGDLS and CDR2 YYNGEE. The CDR3 nucleotides are TGTGCCAGCAGCGTAGGAAACGGGGGGGAGTTTACAGATACGCAGTATTTT. Translating it yields CASSVGNGGEFTDTQYF.

The chain is built from TRBV27 and TRBJ2-7; D might be TRBD1 (6 bases). The CDR3 is 14 amino acids. CDR1 and CDR2 from the germline V gene are MNHEY and SMNVEV (reference sequence). V was clipped by 8 bases and J by 2 bases, with 16 bases between them. CDR3: CASARGLGTYEQYF. Written as DNA, the CDR3 is TGTGCCAGCGCCAGGGGTTTGGGAACCTACGAGCAGTACTTC.

CDR3 region: CASSFTGGSTDTQYF. The CDR3 region has the DNA TGTGCCAGCAGCTTTACGGGGGGAAGCACAGATACGCAGTATTTT. The chain joins TRBV7-3 to TRBJ2-3, with TRBD2 matching over 7 bases. J was trimmed by 0 bases and V by 3 bases; bases with no gene match: 3. This CDR3 contains 15 residues. The germline V gene has CDR1 SGHTA and CDR2 FQGTGA.

This chain joins TRBV6-6 and TRBJ2-2; TRBD1 agrees at 7 bases. V trimming: 4 bases; J trimming: 1 base; junction bases outside the gene matches: 3. The CDR3 contains 15 residues. The germline gives CDR1 MNHNY, CDR2 SVGAGI (reference sequence). The CDR3 protein is CASSFGTENTGELFF. The CDR3 coding sequence is TGTGCCAGCAGTTTCGGGACAGAGAACACCGGGGAGCTGTTTTTT.

This rearrangement joins TRBV11-2 to TRBJ2-7; possible D gene TRBD2, 6 bases. Trimming left V 8 bases short and J 4 bases short, with 12 bases between. The CDR3 spans 12 residues. The V gene's germline CDR1 is SGHAT and CDR2 FQNNGV. The chain's CDR3 is CASGGLLYEQYF. CDR3 sequence (DNA): TGTGCCAGCGGGGGACTTCTATACGAGCAGTACTTC.

This chain links TRBV10-1 with TRBJ1-1; possible D gene TRBD1, 5 bases. Germline V gene data show CDR1 as WNHNN and CDR2 as SYGVQD (reference sequence). V was clipped by 6 bases and J by 6 bases, with 20 bases between them. This CDR3 has 15 residues. The CDR3 DNA is TGCGCCAGCAGACCCGAGCGGGGACCATCAGCTGAAGCTTTCTTT. This translates into CASRPERGPSAEAFF.

The chain joins TRBV7-2 to TRBJ2-1; 10 bases are shared with TRBD1. The CDR3 contains 14 residues. Per germline, CDR1 SGHTA and CDR2 FQGNSA. J lost 6 bases, V lost 6 bases, and 5 bases had no gene match. The CDR3 sequence is CASSRQGAINEQFF. The DNA of the CDR3 is TGTGCCAGCAGTAGACAGGGGGCCATCAATGAGCAGTTCTTC.

This rearrangement joins TRBV6-5 to TRBJ2-7, with a possible D match to TRBD2 (6 bases). CDR1 and CDR2 from the germline V gene are MNHEY and SVGAGI. The CDR3 totals 14 residues. Trimming cost V 8 bases and J 1 base, with 15 bases left between them. Here the CDR3 DNA reads TGTGCCAGCCGTCGGGGGAGTGGGTCCTACGAGCAGTACTTC. Protein product: CASRRGSGSYEQYF.

The V gene is TRBV7-2, the J gene TRBJ2-5, with 10 bases lining up with TRBD1. Trimming cost V 2 bases and J 5 bases; bases outside gene matches: 8. CDR3 length: 16 residues. Germline assignment: CDR1 SGHTA and CDR2 FQGNSA. CDR3 sequence (DNA): TGTGCCAGCAGCTTATCGACAGGGGGCCAGTTGGAGACCCAGTACTTC. Protein sequence: CASSLSTGGQLETQYF.

This rearrangement joins TRBV10-1 to TRBJ2-3; TRBD2 matches 8 bases. J gave up 4 bases and V 0 bases, and 18 bases lay outside the gene matches. Germline V gene lookup returns CDR1 WNHNN and CDR2 SYGVQD (reference sequence). The length of the CDR3 is 20 residues. DNA for the CDR3: TGCGCCAGCAGTGAGTCGTCCTCAGGCCCCGGAGCGGGAGTTTCAGATACGCAGTATTTT. This sequence encodes CASSESSSGPGAGVSDTQYF.